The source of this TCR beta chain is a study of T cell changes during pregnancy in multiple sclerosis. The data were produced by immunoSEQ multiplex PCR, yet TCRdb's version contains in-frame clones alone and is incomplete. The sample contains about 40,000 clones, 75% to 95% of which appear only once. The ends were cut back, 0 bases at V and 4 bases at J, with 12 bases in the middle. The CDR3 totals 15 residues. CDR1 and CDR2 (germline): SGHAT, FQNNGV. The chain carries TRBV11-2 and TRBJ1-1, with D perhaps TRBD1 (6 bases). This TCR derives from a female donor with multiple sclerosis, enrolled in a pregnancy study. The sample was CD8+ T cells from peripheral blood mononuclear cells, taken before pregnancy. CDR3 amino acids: CASSLEGTWSTEAFF. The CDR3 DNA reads TGTGCCAGCAGCTTAGAAGGGACATGGTCCACTGAAGCTTTCTTT. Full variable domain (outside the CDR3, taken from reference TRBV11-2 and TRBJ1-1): EAGVAQSPRYKIIEKRQSVAFWCNPISGHATLYWYQQILGQGPKLLIQFQNNGVVDDSQLPKDRFSAERLKGVDSTLKIQPAKLEDSAVYLCASSLEGTWSTEAFFGQGTRLTVV.